Following are 28 T cell receptor beta chains from one sample sequenced in a study of T cell responses to AZD1222 COVID-19 vaccine (dated by TCRdb to the early 2020s). The method behind the library was the immunoSEQ multiplex PCR assay. The clones in this table, taken by TCRdb from immuneACCESS, are in-frame only. Not every clone is retained; where verified, under half of the shortfall comes from an unresolved V gene, and the cause of the rest is unknown. The sample profile shows tens of thousands of clones; more than 85% of them were found once. 7.5% to 8% of the sample comes from the top ten. The sample's time point label, in plain terms: about 28 days (+/-7) after the second vaccine dose. The material sequenced was peripheral blood, taken 28 days after the second AZD1222 dose. The origin of the receptors is an adult who received the AZD1222 COVID-19 vaccine.

The rearrangement links TRBV2 to TRBJ2-7; TRBD1 agrees at 11 bases. Germline V gives CDR1 SNHLY, CDR2 FYNNEI. The V segment lost 0 bases and the J segment 3 bases; nucleotides outside the gene matches: 1. The CDR3 covers 15 residues. The CDR3 nucleotides read TGTGCCAGCAGTGAAGCGGGGACAGGGGGCTACGAGCAGTACTTC. This codes for CASSEAGTGGYEQYF.

The rearrangement links TRBV5-1 to TRBJ1-1; possible D gene TRBD1, 6 bases. V was cut by 2 bases and J by 4 bases, with 12 bases left in between. The V gene's germline CDR1 is SGHRS and CDR2 YFSETQ. The CDR3 runs 14 residues. In DNA form, the CDR3 reads TGCGCCAGCAGCTTTTCCGGGGGCGGCACTGAAGCTTTCTTT. Translated, it gives CASSFSGGGTEAFF.

J is TRBJ2-2 and V is TRBV18; weak D call: TRBD2 (5 bases). Germline V gene lookup returns CDR1 KGHSH and CDR2 LQKENI. CDR3 size: 16 residues. Trimming shortened V by 3 bases and J by 3 bases, and 14 bases separated the two germline ends. The CDR3 nucleotides read TGTGCCAGCTCACCTCGAAGGCCCGGGGACACCGGGGAGCTGTTTTTT. It translates to CASSPRRPGDTGELFF.

The chain has TRBV7-9 and TRBJ1-2; TRBD1 matches 9 bases. Unmatched junction bases numbered 2, after V lost 6 bases and J lost 3 bases. The CDR3 has 13 residues. In germline, CDR1 is SEHNR, CDR2 FQNEAQ (reference sequence). CDR3 sequence reads: CASRGDRDYGYTF. In DNA, the CDR3 is TGTGCCAGCAGAGGGGACAGGGACTATGGCTACACCTTC.

The V gene is TRBV5-6, the J gene TRBJ2-3; the match to TRBD1 covers 11 bases. The germline CDR1 and CDR2 sequences are SGHDT and YYEEEE. V shed 4 bases, J shed 3 bases, and the junction held 13 bases outside the gene matches. The CDR3 length is 18 residues. CDR3 loop: CASSRAPGQGVLTDTQYF. CDR3 bases: TGTGCCAGCAGCCGAGCCCCGGGACAGGGGGTTTTGACAGATACGCAGTATTTT.

This chain links TRBV6-4 with TRBJ2-1, with D maybe TRBD2 (6 bases). Trimming left V 8 bases short and J 8 bases short, with 16 bases between. From germline, CDR1 is MRHNA and CDR2 SNTAGT. This CDR3 has 13 amino acids. CDR3 DNA sequence: TGTGCCAGCGCGGCTAGCGAGACGGATGAGCAGTTCTTC. This encodes CASAASETDEQFF.

The chain employs TRBV5-1 and TRBJ1-4; possible D gene TRBD1, 5 bases. The V and J ends lost 4 bases and 3 bases respectively, with 19 bases between them. The CDR3 sequence is 17 residues long. Germline lookup yields CDR1 SGHRS and CDR2 YFSETQ. The CDR3 sequence is CASSPRIGPGANEKLFF. Written as DNA, the CDR3 is TGCGCCAGCAGCCCCCGGATTGGGCCGGGGGCTAATGAAAAACTGTTTTTT. The complete variable domain, with remaining parts taken from reference TRBV5-1 and TRBJ1-4, reads KAGVTQTPRYLIKTRGQQVTLSCSPISGHRSVSWYQQTPGQGLQFLFEYFSETQRNKGNFPGRFSGRQFSNSRSEMNVSTLELGDSALYLCASSPRIGPGANEKLFFGSGTQLSVL.

The chain links TRBV5-4 to TRBJ1-1; D unclear. This CDR3 is built from 13 residues. The V end was cut by 3 bases, the J end by 1 base, with 7 bases between. The germline V gene has CDR1 SGHNT and CDR2 YYREEE (reference sequence). The DNA of the CDR3 is TGTGCCAGCAGCTCCCCACAGAACACTGAAGCTTTCTTT. It is translated as CASSSPQNTEAFF.

The genes are TRBV5-1 and TRBJ1-6; no clear D. Germline V gene lookup returns CDR1 SGHRS and CDR2 YFSETQ. V lost 0 bases to trimming and J lost 7 bases, with 5 bases between them. The CDR3 contains 13 residues. The CDR3 DNA follows: TGCGCCAGCAGCTTGGAGCACAATTCACCCCTCCACTTT. This translates into CASSLEHNSPLHF.

The V gene is TRBV29-1, the J gene TRBJ2-7; 9 bases map to TRBD2. CDR1 is SQVTM, CDR2 ANQGSEA, per germline. V shed 5 bases and J 5 bases; nucleotides not matched to a gene: 7. The CDR3 has 13 residues. The CDR3 DNA reads TGCAGCGTTCGCGGGAGGGCCAGCAACGAGCAGTACTTC. The encoded protein is CSVRGRASNEQYF.

In this sample, this clone turned up a few times. This sequence joins TRBV7-2 and TRBJ2-7; a weak D match, TRBD2 (6 bases). CDR3 length: 15 residues. Germline CDR1 reads SGHTA; CDR2 reads FQGNSA. The V end was cut by 1 base, the J end by 3 bases, with 13 bases between. CDR3 region: CASSLVASDDYEQYF. In DNA form, the CDR3 reads TGTGCCAGCAGCTTAGTGGCTAGCGACGACTACGAGCAGTACTTC.

This rearrangement joins TRBV2 to TRBJ1-1; no clear D gene. Germline V CDR1 and CDR2: SNHLY, FYNNEI. Trimming stripped 9 bases from V and 1 base from J, with 9 bases between. This CDR3 is built from 12 residues. CDR3 nucleotides: TGTGCCAGTAACAGAGAGAACACTGAAGCTTTCTTT. Amino acids: CASNRENTEAFF.

The rearrangement uses TRBV19 and TRBJ1-5; unclear D gene. The CDR3 runs 12 residues. Germline values: CDR1 LNHDA, CDR2 SQIVND (reference sequence). Trimming shortened V by 8 bases and J by 6 bases, and 11 bases separated the two germline ends. CDR3 region: CASSRYGQPQHF. In DNA, the CDR3 is TGTGCCAGTTCGAGGTATGGTCAGCCCCAGCATTTT.

V usage is TRBV6-5 and J usage is TRBJ1-2, with 9 bases identical to TRBD1. The germline V gene has CDR1 MNHEY and CDR2 SVGAGI. The V gene end was trimmed by 4 bases and the J gene end by 5 bases; junction bases not matched to a gene: 11. CDR3 length: 16 residues. This CDR3 reads CASSSPQGALGYGYTF. Written as DNA, the CDR3 is TGTGCCAGCAGTTCCCCACAGGGGGCATTAGGTTATGGCTACACCTTC.

The rearrangement joins TRBV10-3 to TRBJ1-2; TRBD1 is a possible D gene (6 bases). This CDR3 has 15 amino acids. Germline loops: CDR1 ENHRY, CDR2 SYGVKD. The ends were cut back, 3 bases at V and 5 bases at J, with 16 bases in the middle. The CDR3 nucleotides are TGTGCCATCAGTGAATTTGGGGGGGCGAGGTATGGCTACACCTTC. The encoded protein is CAISEFGGARYGYTF.

The gene calls are TRBV12-2 and TRBJ1-2. TRBV12-2 is deemed a pseudogene. The length of the CDR3 is 9 residues. CDR3 coding DNA: TGTGCAAGCCCGACGGGCTACACCTTC. This encodes CASPTGYTF.

This sequence joins TRBV11-3 and TRBJ2-7, with D possibly TRBD1 on 6 matching bases. CDR1 SGHNT and CDR2 YENEEA come from the germline V gene. This CDR3 comprises 14 residues. V was cut by 5 bases and J by 0 bases, with 11 bases left in between. The CDR3 DNA is TGTGCCAGCAGCCAGACAGGTAGCTCCTACGAGCAGTACTTC. It translates to CASSQTGSSYEQYF.

The chain links TRBV2 to TRBJ1-5; 7 bases are a match to TRBD1. Germline trimming cut 4 bases from V and 6 bases from J; bases unmatched to any gene: 6. This CDR3 comprises 14 residues. Germline CDR1 is SNHLY and CDR2 is FYNNEI. The CDR3 sequence is CASSATGLTQPQHF. The CDR3 nucleotides are TGTGCCAGCAGTGCGACAGGGCTGACTCAGCCCCAGCATTTT.

V gene TRBV2 combines with J gene TRBJ1-1; unclear D gene. Trimming stripped 7 bases from V and 1 base from J, with 7 bases between. The CDR3 covers 12 residues. CDR1 is SNHLY, CDR2 FYNNEI, per germline. The CDR3 nucleotides read TGTGCCAGCAAGTCGGCGAACACTGAAGCTTTCTTT. This translates into CASKSANTEAFF.

The rearrangement joins TRBV3-1 (or the pseudogene TRBV3-2) to TRBJ2-7; TRBD2 agrees at 7 bases. The trim removed 1 base at V and 3 bases at J, leaving 12 bases unmatched. Germline-derived CDR1 and CDR2 are LGHDT and YNNKEL (reference sequence). This CDR3 has 17 amino acids. The CDR3: CASSQVATSVGDYEQYF. Written as DNA, the CDR3 is TGTGCCAGCAGCCAAGTGGCAACTAGCGTGGGGGACTACGAGCAGTACTTC.

This clone was seen just once. The genes are TRBV3-1 (or the pseudogene TRBV3-2) and TRBJ2-5; D is possibly TRBD1 (6 bases). The CDR3 has 15 amino acids. The germline V and J ends were trimmed by 2 bases and 3 bases, with 13 bases remaining between them. Germline V gene lookup returns CDR1 LGHDT and CDR2 YNNKEL (reference sequence). CDR3 bases: TGTGCCAGCAGCCAACGACGGAACAGGGAAGAGACCCAGTACTTC. Amino acid sequence: CASSQRRNREETQYF.

The chain carries TRBV19 and TRBJ1-2, with D tentatively TRBD1 (5 bases). V was shortened by 4 bases and J by 4 bases, with 16 bases between the two germline ends. Per germline, CDR1 LNHDA and CDR2 SQIVND (reference sequence). The CDR3 sequence is 15 residues long. The CDR3 spells CASSKVGVVFYGYTF. CDR3 nucleotides: TGTGCCAGTAGTAAGGTGGGGGTAGTTTTCTATGGCTACACCTTC.

The rearrangement uses TRBV14 and TRBJ2-2; the match to TRBD1 covers 10 bases. Germline-derived CDR1 and CDR2 are SGHDN and FVKESK. After removal of 5 bases from V and 5 bases from J, the junction contained 5 bases not matched to a gene. CDR3 length: 15 amino acids. The CDR3 loop reads CASSFWDRGTGELFF. DNA for the CDR3: TGTGCCAGCAGCTTCTGGGACAGGGGAACCGGGGAGCTGTTTTTT. The entire variable domain, with the rest obtained from reference TRBV14 and TRBJ2-2, is as follows: EAGVTQFPSHSVIEKGQTVTLRCDPISGHDNLYWYRRVMGKEIKFLLHFVKESKQDESGMPNNRFLAERTGGTYSTLKVQPAELEDSGVYFCASSFWDRGTGELFFGEGSRLTVL.

This chain's CDR3 is CASSFLVGQGAETQYF. CDR3 nucleotides: TGCGCCAGCAGCTTCTTGGTTGGACAGGGTGCAGAGACCCAGTACTTC. The chain carries TRBV5-1 and TRBJ2-5; 8 bases line up with TRBD1. CDR1 is SGHRS, CDR2 YFSETQ, per germline. Trimming removed 2 bases from V and 4 bases from J; junction bases left unmatched: 10. This CDR3 region has 16 residues.

The V and J genes are TRBV7-2 and TRBJ2-6, with a weak D call TRBD1 (5 bases). This CDR3 is 16 amino acids long. Trimming cost V 5 bases and J 2 bases, with 13 bases left between them. CDR1 and CDR2 from the germline V gene are SGHTA and FQGNSA. In DNA, the CDR3 is TGTGCCAGCAGCCCCCAGGGAATCCCTGGGGCCAACGTCCTGACTTTC. Translation: CASSPQGIPGANVLTF.

The chain has TRBV11-1 and TRBJ1-6; D is undetermined. Germline V lookup: CDR1 SGHAT, CDR2 FQDESV (reference sequence). CDR3 length: 14 residues. Trimming stripped 2 bases from V and 5 bases from J, with 7 bases between. The CDR3 DNA follows: TGTGCCAGCAGCTTAAGCGGGAATAATTCACCCCTCCACTTT. It encodes CASSLSGNNSPLHF. Supplemented by reference TRBV11-1 and TRBJ1-6, the full variable domain reads EAEVAQSPRYKITEKSQAVAFWCDPISGHATLYWYRQILGQGPELLVQFQDESVVDDSQLPKDRFSAERLKGVDSTLKIQPAELGDSAMYLCASSLSGNNSPLHFGNGTRLTVT.

This CDR3 is CASSRDWTYNEQFF. The CDR3 DNA is TGTGCCAGCAGCCGGGACTGGACTTACAATGAGCAGTTCTTC. This chain connects TRBV7-2 to TRBJ2-1; D possibly corresponds to TRBD2 (6 bases). The CDR3 is 14 residues long. The V end was cut by 5 bases, the J end by 4 bases, with 12 bases between. The V gene's germline CDR1 is SGHTA and CDR2 FQGNSA.

The chain carries TRBV29-1 and TRBJ1-2; TRBD1 matches 10 bases. The ends lost 7 bases at V and 7 bases at J; junction bases unmatched: 12. This CDR3 is built from 14 residues. The germline V gene encodes CDR1 SQVTM and CDR2 ANQGSEA. The CDR3 DNA sequence: TGCAGCGATTTGACCGGGACAGGGGCCGCTGGCTACACCTTC. Its translation: CSDLTGTGAAGYTF.